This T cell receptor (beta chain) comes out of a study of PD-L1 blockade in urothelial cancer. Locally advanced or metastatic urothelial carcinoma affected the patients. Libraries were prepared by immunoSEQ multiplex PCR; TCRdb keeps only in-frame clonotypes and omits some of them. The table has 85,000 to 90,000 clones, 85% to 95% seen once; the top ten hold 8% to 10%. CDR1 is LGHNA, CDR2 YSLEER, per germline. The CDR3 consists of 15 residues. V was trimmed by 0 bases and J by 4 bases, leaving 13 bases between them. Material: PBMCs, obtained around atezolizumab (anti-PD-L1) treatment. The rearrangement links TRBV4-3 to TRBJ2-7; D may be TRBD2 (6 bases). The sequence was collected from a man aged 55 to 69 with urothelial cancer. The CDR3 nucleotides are TGCGCCAGCAGCCAAGATAGGACTACGGGTTACGAGCAGTACTTC. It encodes CASSQDRTTGYEQYF.